Listed below are T cell receptor beta chains from one sample, sequenced in a study of shared clonotypes between healthy human individuals. Assay: immunoSEQ multiplex PCR; the TCRdb copy retains only in-frame clones and omits some. The sample contains millions of clones, approximately 95% of which appear only once. Input material: naive CD4+ T cells sorted from blood. These receptors originate from a young man in good health. Both conserved end residues are part of each CDR3. A D gene is named only where the DNA matches it firmly. The size entry is marked missing in some rows and otherwise reads once, few, many or a size class.

TRBV19	NA	NA	TRBJ2-7	CASSDTGTSYEQYF	TGTGCCAGTAGTGATACAGGGACCTCCTACGAGCAGTACTTC
TRBV13	NA	TRBD2	TRBJ2-7	CASGEGPYLYEQYF	TGTGCCAGCGGGGAGGGCCCTTACTTGTACGAGCAGTACTTC
TRBV6-6	NA	NA	TRBJ1-2	CASTIPGRSYGYTF	TGTGCCAGCACCATTCCGGGACGGTCTTATGGCTACACCTTC
TRBV30	NA	TRBD1	TRBJ1-5	CAYGTGVDQPQHF	TGTGCCTACGGGACAGGGGTTGATCAGCCCCAGCATTTT
TRBV6-1	NA	NA	TRBJ1-2	CAGNSLYGYTF	TGTGCCGGCAACTCGTTATATGGCTACACCTTC
TRBV10-1	NA	NA	TRBJ2-1	CASSQTGSRNNEQFF	TGCGCCAGCAGTCAAACAGGGTCGAGAAACAATGAGCAGTTCTTC
TRBV29-1	NA	TRBD2	TRBJ2-2	CSVEDRRRGYGELFF	TGCAGCGTTGAAGATAGGAGGCGGGGGTACGGGGAGCTGTTTTTT
TRBV5-1	NA	TRBD2	TRBJ2-1	CASSGGLADPEQFF	TGCGCCAGCAGCGGGGGACTAGCGGACCCCGAGCAGTTCTTC
TRBV6-8	NA	NA	TRBJ2-2	CASTAGTLSTGELFF	TGTGCCAGCACCGCCGGGACCTTGAGTACCGGGGAGCTGTTTTTT
TRBV7-2	NA	NA	TRBJ2-3	CASSSLGDTQYF	TGTGCCAGCAGCTCCCTGGGAGATACGCAGTATTTT
TRBV6-5	NA	NA	TRBJ1-2	CASTLSGGLEGYTF	TGTGCCAGCACCCTAAGCGGGGGTTTGGAAGGCTACACCTTC
TRBV6-5	once	NA	TRBJ2-5	CASSYSGAYQETQYF	TGTGCCAGCAGTTACTCAGGCGCTTACCAAGAGACCCAGTACTTC
TRBV28	NA	NA	TRBJ1-1	CASSFMRGGATEAFF	TGTGCCAGCAGTTTTATGAGGGGCGGTGCCACTGAAGCTTTCTTT
TRBV2	NA	NA	TRBJ2-1	CASTTEAASYNEQFF	TGTGCCAGCACAACCGAAGCGGCCTCCTACAATGAGCAGTTCTTC
TRBV29-1	NA	NA	TRBJ1-3	CSVKGAGPGNTIYF	TGCAGCGTTAAAGGGGCCGGGCCTGGAAACACCATATATTTT
TRBV5-6	NA	NA	TRBJ1-4	CASSQGTLYEKLFF	TGTGCCAGCAGCCAAGGGACTTTATATGAAAAACTGTTTTTT
TRBV6-5	NA	NA	TRBJ2-1	CASSYSTQAPRFF	TGTGCCAGCAGTTACTCGACCCAGGCACCTAGGTTCTTC
TRBV7-9	few	TRBD1	TRBJ1-2	CASSPGTASGYGYTF	TGTGCCAGCAGCCCCGGGACAGCTAGTGGCTATGGCTACACCTTC
TRBV6-7	NA	NA	TRBJ2-5	CASSKETQYF	TGTGCCAGCAGTAAGGAGACCCAGTACTTC
TRBV14	once	NA	TRBJ2-7	CASSQARTAGEQYF	TGTGCCAGCAGCCAAGCTCGGACCGCCGGGGAGCAGTACTTC
TRBV4-3	NA	TRBD2	TRBJ2-4	CASSQDLGGSGTSAAWNIQYF	TGCGCCAGCAGCCAAGATTTGGGGGGGTCTGGGACTAGCGCAGCGTGGAACATTCAGTACTTC
TRBV2	NA	NA	TRBJ2-1	CASSDDITYNEQFF	TGTGCCAGCAGTGACGACATTACCTACAATGAGCAGTTCTTC
TRBV9	NA	NA	TRBJ1-3	CASSVERETGNTIYF	TGTGCCAGCAGCGTAGAACGGGAGACTGGAAACACCATATATTTT
TRBV2	once	TRBD1	TRBJ2-7	CASSPPGQGYEQYF	TGTGCCAGCAGCCCCCCGGGACAGGGTTACGAGCAGTACTTC
TRBV4-1	once	NA	TRBJ2-7	CASSQLDSNPSYEQYF	TGCGCCAGCAGCCAACTTGACAGCAACCCCTCCTACGAGCAGTACTTC
TRBV15	NA	NA	TRBJ2-7	CATSRDRWGLPYEQYF	TGTGCCACCAGCAGAGATCGGTGGGGGCTCCCCTACGAGCAGTACTTC
TRBV25-1	NA	NA	TRBJ2-1	CASSAAGLTSSYNEQFF	TGTGCCAGCAGTGCCGCGGGGCTTACCAGCTCCTACAATGAGCAGTTCTTC
TRBV28	NA	NA	TRBJ1-5	CASHHRDSNQPQHF	TGTGCCAGCCACCACAGAGATAGCAATCAGCCCCAGCATTTT
TRBV14	NA	NA	TRBJ2-1	CASSLGSSYNEQFF	TGTGCCAGCAGCCTAGGGAGCTCCTACAATGAGCAGTTCTTC